Below, one T cell receptor (beta chain) is given with its context. What it binds is unknown. Using a J-beta primer mix together with a sample-barcoded 5' primer, a second PCR was run for 7 to 11 cycles. TCRdb reanalysed the 5' RACE reads using MiXCR and keeps one entry per CDR3 protein. The table has some 700,000 distinct CDR3 sequences, about a fifth seen once. The sample belongs to a study of blood T cells in healthy people across ages. The germline V gene has CDR1 LGHDT and CDR2 YNNKEL (reference sequence). This CDR3 spans 15 amino acids. General study findings and limits: Estimated diversity that came from one million T cells was considered an underestimate. In the absence of known donor CMV status, changes in expanded clonotypes were possibly confounded.

The specimen was blood. The clonotype originates from a man aged 65 to 79 in good health. The V and J genes are TRBV3-1 and TRBJ2-7, with D perhaps assigned TRBD1 or TRBD2 (5 bases each). The end of the DNA is better explained by TRBJ2-1, so the J call may be wrong. This CDR3 reads CASSQGVSATRGQFF. Written as DNA, the CDR3 is TGTGCCAGCAGCCAAGGTGTTAGCGCAACAAGGGGGCAGTTCTTC.